The 31 T cell receptor beta chains below were found in one sample sequenced in a study of PD-1 and CTLA-4 blockade in melanoma. Using immunoSEQ multiplex PCR, the repertoire was profiled, and TCRdb retains in-frame clones only, with some absent. The sample has about 28,000 clones, less than 90% seen once. Sample: CD8+ T cells from peripheral blood, taken before anti-PD-1 treatment. The receptor set was obtained from a human donor with melanoma.

V usage is TRBV4-2 and J usage is TRBJ1-5, with TRBD1 matching 9 bases. V lost 4 bases, J lost 6 bases, and 7 bases stayed unmatched. This CDR3 spans 15 amino acids. In germline, CDR1 is LGHNA, CDR2 YNFKEQ. For the CDR3, the DNA is TGTGCCAGCAGCCCCACAGGGGGCGCCGGTCAGCCCCAGCATTTT. The encoded protein is CASSPTGGAGQPQHF.

CDR3 bases: TGCGCCAGCAGTGACGGACAGGCCGGGATCTCCGAGCAGTACTTC. It yields the protein CASSDGQAGISEQYF. This chain joins TRBV10-1 and TRBJ2-7; 7 bases are a match to TRBD1. V shed 3 bases and J 6 bases; nucleotides not matched to a gene: 11. This CDR3 region has 15 residues. CDR1 and CDR2 (germline): WNHNN, SYGVQD (reference sequence).

V and J are TRBV19 and TRBJ1-1; 7 bases agree with TRBD1. In germline, CDR1 is LNHDA, CDR2 SQIVND (reference sequence). This CDR3 region has 17 residues. J lost 2 bases, V lost 3 bases, and 12 bases had no gene match. CDR3 in amino acids: CASSIPWKTGPNTEAFF. CDR3 coding DNA: TGTGCCAGTAGTATCCCCTGGAAGACAGGGCCTAACACTGAAGCTTTCTTT.

The CDR3 protein is CASSGLTGDSYGYTF. The CDR3 nucleotides read TGTGCCAGCAGCGGGCTTACAGGGGACTCCTATGGCTACACCTTC. J is TRBJ1-2 and V is TRBV9, with 7 bases aligning to TRBD1. V shed 3 bases and J 4 bases; nucleotides not matched to a gene: 9. The CDR3 runs 15 residues. The germline gives CDR1 SGDLS, CDR2 YYNGEE.

The CDR3 loop reads CASSRPQGMGNTGELFF. CDR3 coding DNA: TGTGCCAGCAGCCGCCCTCAGGGGATGGGTAACACCGGGGAGCTGTTTTTT. The chain combines TRBV7-9 with TRBJ2-2; D perhaps matches TRBD1 (6 bases). Germline lookup yields CDR1 SEHNR and CDR2 FQNEAQ (reference sequence). CDR3 length equals 17 residues. V was trimmed by 5 bases and J by 2 bases, leaving 18 bases between them.

The chain couples TRBV15 to TRBJ1-4; TRBD1 might be the D (5 bases). Germline V CDR1 and CDR2: LNHNV, YYDKDF (reference sequence). The CDR3 length is 13 residues. Trimming pared 5 bases from V and 1 base from J, leaving 5 bases between. The chain's CDR3 is CATSGGTNEKLFF. The CDR3 DNA follows: TGTGCCACCAGCGGGGGAACTAATGAAAAACTGTTTTTT.

The chain joins TRBV27 to TRBJ2-1, with 13 bases matching TRBD2. V shed 4 bases, J shed 7 bases, and the junction held 4 bases outside the gene matches. This CDR3 comprises 15 residues. Germline V gives CDR1 MNHEY, CDR2 SMNVEV (reference sequence). For the CDR3, the DNA is TGTGCCAGCAGTTCTATGGGACTAGCGGGGAATGAGCAGTTCTTC. This encodes CASSSMGLAGNEQFF.

V is TRBV11-3 and J is TRBJ2-1; unclear D gene. Germline V gene lookup returns CDR1 SGHNT and CDR2 YENEEA. Trimming took off 2 bases at V and 4 bases at J, with 12 bases between the two ends. The CDR3 length is 15 residues. Here the CDR3 DNA reads TGTGCCAGCAGCTTAAGGCATTCTCCTTACAATGAGCAGTTCTTC. Translated: CASSLRHSPYNEQFF.

This clone has a handful of counts. V gene TRBV29-1 combines with J gene TRBJ1-2, with D tentatively TRBD1 (5 bases). Germline CDR1 is SQVTM and CDR2 is ANQGSEA. V was shortened by 3 bases and J by 2 bases, with 7 bases between the two germline ends. The CDR3 is 12 amino acids. The CDR3 nucleotides are TGCAGCGTTGAGCAGGGCAACTATGGCTACACCTTC. Protein product: CSVEQGNYGYTF.

The chain employs TRBV25-1 and TRBJ1-2; 7 nucleotides line up with TRBD1. This CDR3 is 18 amino acids long. Germline trimming cut 0 bases from V and 2 bases from J; bases unmatched to any gene: 12. From germline, CDR1 is MGHDK and CDR2 SYGVNS. The CDR3 DNA sequence: TGTGCCAGCAGTGAATATGGAGGCAACAGGGGATGGAACTATGGCTACACCTTC. Translating gives CASSEYGGNRGWNYGYTF.

V usage is TRBV19 and J usage is TRBJ1-1; D might be TRBD1 (5 bases). V shed 1 base and J shed 5 bases, with 20 bases lying between them. The CDR3 consists of 17 residues. Germline V gives CDR1 LNHDA, CDR2 SQIVND (reference sequence). The CDR3 spells CASSIVIRGAGGTEAFF. CDR3 in DNA: TGTGCCAGTAGTATAGTGATTCGGGGCGCCGGGGGAACTGAAGCTTTCTTT.

The gene calls are TRBV24-1 and TRBJ2-4; 7 bases align to TRBD1. CDR1 is KGHDR, CDR2 SFDVKD, per germline. With V trimmed by 3 bases and J by 2 bases, 9 bases remained unmatched. The CDR3 sequence is 17 residues long. The CDR3 nucleotides read TGTGCCACCAGTGATCGCCCGACAGGGCTGACCAAAAACATTCAGTACTTC. Translating it yields CATSDRPTGLTKNIQYF.

The chain joins TRBV5-8 to TRBJ2-7; 7 bases are a match to TRBD1. Germline loops: CDR1 SGHTS, CDR2 YDEGEE. This CDR3 spans 15 amino acids. J lost 2 bases, V lost 3 bases, and 8 bases had no gene match. The CDR3 reads CASSSRDRVPYEQYF. CDR3 nucleotide sequence: TGTGCCAGCAGCTCCCGGGACAGAGTCCCCTACGAGCAGTACTTC.

V and J are TRBV10-1 and TRBJ1-1; D is ambiguous. The CDR3 sequence is 14 residues long. V was clipped by 0 bases and J by 4 bases, with 9 bases between them. Germline-derived CDR1 and CDR2 are WNHNN and SYGVQD (reference sequence). The CDR3 region has the DNA TGCGCCAGCAGTGAGTCGGGCCCGGGCACTGAAGCTTTCTTT. Its translation: CASSESGPGTEAFF.

The chain uses TRBV30 and TRBJ2-7; perhaps TRBD1 as D (5 bases). CDR3 size: 13 residues. The germline V gene encodes CDR1 GTSNPN and CDR2 SVGIG (reference sequence). V was trimmed by 3 bases and J by 2 bases, leaving 11 bases between them. The CDR3 sequence is CAWSQGITYEQYF. DNA for the CDR3: TGTGCCTGGAGCCAGGGTATTACCTACGAGCAGTACTTC.

The chain has TRBV19 and TRBJ1-1; D is undetermined. This CDR3 region has 13 residues. CDR1 and CDR2 from the germline V gene are LNHDA and SQIVND (reference sequence). V lost 2 bases and J 2 bases, leaving 6 bases between the germline ends. CDR3 loop: CASSIHLNTEAFF. The DNA of the CDR3 is TGTGCCAGTAGTATACACCTTAACACTGAAGCTTTCTTT.

The J gene is TRBJ2-3, the V gene TRBV6-5, with D maybe TRBD2 (6 bases). The CDR3 is 15 residues long. Trimming shortened V by 7 bases and J by 4 bases, and 18 bases separated the two germline ends. CDR1 is MNHEY, CDR2 SVGAGI, per germline. The CDR3 DNA sequence: TGTGCCAGCAATCCGGGAACTAGCTGGCCAGATACGCAGTATTTT. Protein: CASNPGTSWPDTQYF.

This clone was seen only once. J is TRBJ1-2 and V is TRBV7-9; a possible D gene is TRBD1 (5 bases). The CDR3 runs to 15 residues. The germline gives CDR1 SEHNR, CDR2 FQNEAQ (reference sequence). Trimming pared 4 bases from V and 0 bases from J, leaving 12 bases between. In nucleotides, the CDR3 is TGTGCCAGCAGCTCGTCCTCAGGGCCTAACTATGGCTACACCTTC. Translated: CASSSSSGPNYGYTF.

The chain joins TRBV7-4 to TRBJ1-2; D is unresolved. The germline V gene encodes CDR1 SGHVT and CDR2 SQSDAQ. This CDR3 has 23 residues. V was shortened by 2 bases and J by 6 bases, with 40 bases between the two germline ends. In DNA, the CDR3 is TGTGCCAGCAGCTTACTCCCAACCTATGAACACGGAGCCGACGATATTGGTTTCGATGGCTACACCTTC. Residues: CASSLLPTYEHGADDIGFDGYTF.

This chain connects TRBV6-1 to TRBJ2-7; the match to TRBD2 covers 7 bases. Germline CDR1 and CDR2: MNHNS and SASEGT. The CDR3 runs to 16 residues. The ends lost 1 base at V and 0 bases at J; junction bases unmatched: 6. As DNA, the CDR3 is TGTGCCAGCAGTGAAGGGAAAGGCGGGAGCTCCTACGAGCAGTACTTC. It translates to CASSEGKGGSSYEQYF.

The genes are TRBV3-1 (or the pseudogene TRBV3-2) and TRBJ2-7; D is unresolved. Germline V CDR1 and CDR2: LGHDT, YNNKEL (reference sequence). This CDR3 contains 12 residues. V was trimmed by 5 bases and J by 5 bases, leaving 10 bases between them. The CDR3 region has the DNA TGTGCCAGCAGCGGGCGTGGGGACGAGCAGTACTTC. It is translated as CASSGRGDEQYF.

The V and J genes are TRBV25-1 and TRBJ2-7, with TRBD1 matching over 12 bases. The CDR3 spans 15 residues. The V gene end was trimmed by 3 bases and the J gene end by 7 bases; junction bases not matched to a gene: 7. Germline V gene lookup returns CDR1 MGHDK and CDR2 SYGVNS. CDR3 DNA: TGTGCCAGCAGTGATGGAGGGACAGGGGGCCGGGAGCAGTACTTC. Protein sequence: CASSDGGTGGREQYF.

The genes are TRBV29-1 and TRBJ1-1; D is perhaps TRBD1 (5 bases). The germline V gene encodes CDR1 SQVTM and CDR2 ANQGSEA. The V end was cut by 5 bases, the J end by 2 bases, with 12 bases between. The CDR3 is 13 residues long. The CDR3 bases are TGCAGCGTTCTTCAAGGGACCAACACTGAAGCTTTCTTT. Amino acid sequence: CSVLQGTNTEAFF. The full variable domain, with the rest looked up from reference TRBV29-1 and TRBJ1-1, is SAVISQKPSRDICQRGTSLTIQCQVDSQVTMMFWYRQQPGQSLTLIATANQGSEATYESGFVIDKFPISRPNLTFSTLTVSNMSPEDSSIYLCSVLQGTNTEAFFGQGTRLTVV.

The V and J genes are TRBV30 and TRBJ2-7; no clear D gene. This CDR3 spans 11 amino acids. Trimming pared 1 base from V and 7 bases from J, leaving 8 bases between. Germline CDR1 reads GTSNPN; CDR2 reads SVGIG (reference sequence). The DNA of the CDR3 is TGTGCCTGGAGTGACTCGAGGGAGCAGTACTTC. Its protein is CAWSDSREQYF.

This clone appeared a single time. The chain carries TRBV13 and TRBJ2-1; TRBD2 matches at 7 bases. CDR1 is PRHDT, CDR2 FYEKMQ, per germline (reference sequence). The trim removed 4 bases at V and 2 bases at J, leaving 2 bases unmatched. This CDR3 is 14 amino acids long. As DNA, the CDR3 is TGTGCCAGCAGCTCCCGGGGGGCCTACAATGAGCAGTTCTTC. Its translation: CASSSRGAYNEQFF.

The rearrangement links TRBV7-9 to TRBJ1-1; D is uncertain. Between the trimmed V and J ends, which lost 5 bases and 5 bases, there was a span of 18 bases. Germline assignment: CDR1 SEHNR and CDR2 FQNEAQ (reference sequence). The CDR3 has 15 residues. CDR3 protein: CASSAALGGWTEAFF. CDR3 bases: TGTGCCAGCAGCGCAGCCCTAGGAGGTTGGACTGAAGCTTTCTTT.

The V call is TRBV19, the J call TRBJ2-1; 16 bases fit TRBD2. Losses at the gene ends were 3 bases for V and 6 bases for J; bases not matched to a gene: 5. This CDR3 comprises 17 residues. CDR1 and CDR2 from the germline V gene are LNHDA and SQIVND (reference sequence). The CDR3 loop is CASSMGLAGGPFNEQFF. The CDR3 nucleotides read TGTGCCAGTAGTATGGGACTAGCGGGAGGGCCCTTCAATGAGCAGTTCTTC.

V gene TRBV6-5 combines with J gene TRBJ1-2; weak D call: TRBD1 (5 bases). V was shortened by 6 bases and J by 4 bases, with 12 bases between the two germline ends. Germline CDR1 reads MNHEY; CDR2 reads SVGAGI. The CDR3 sequence is 13 residues long. The chain's CDR3 is CASRPSGVYGYTF. CDR3 DNA sequence: TGTGCCAGCAGGCCTTCGGGGGTCTATGGCTACACCTTC.

The chain uses TRBV4-1 and TRBJ2-3; 10 bases align to TRBD2. V shed 4 bases and J 7 bases; nucleotides not matched to a gene: 11. This CDR3 region has 16 residues. Germline CDR1 reads MGHRA; CDR2 reads YSYEKL. The CDR3 reads CASSPLESGGAYTQYF. As DNA, the CDR3 is TGCGCCAGCAGCCCCCTAGAGAGCGGGGGGGCGTATACGCAGTATTTT.

This clone was seen a handful of times. The V call is TRBV9, the J call TRBJ1-6, with D tentatively TRBD1 (6 bases). Germline V gene lookup returns CDR1 SGDLS and CDR2 YYNGEE. This CDR3 has 15 amino acids. V was shortened by 4 bases and J by 7 bases, with 15 bases between the two germline ends. CDR3 protein: CASSNRVEENSPLHF. CDR3 sequence (DNA): TGTGCCAGCAGCAACAGGGTTGAGGAGAATTCACCCCTCCACTTT.

J is TRBJ1-1 and V is TRBV7-9; possibly TRBD1 for D (5 bases). The V and J ends lost 5 bases and 4 bases respectively, with 17 bases between them. There are 15 residues in the CDR3. In germline, CDR1 is SEHNR, CDR2 FQNEAQ (reference sequence). This CDR3 reads CASSPRDGEGTEAFF. In DNA, the CDR3 is TGTGCCAGCAGCCCGCGGGACGGAGAGGGCACTGAAGCTTTCTTT.